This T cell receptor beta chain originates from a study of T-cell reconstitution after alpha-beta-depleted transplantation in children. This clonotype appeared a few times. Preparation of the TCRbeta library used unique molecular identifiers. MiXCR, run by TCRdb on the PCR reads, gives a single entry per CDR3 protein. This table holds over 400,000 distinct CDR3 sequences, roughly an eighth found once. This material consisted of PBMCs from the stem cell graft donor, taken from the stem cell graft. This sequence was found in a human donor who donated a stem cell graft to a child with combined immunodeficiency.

The DNA of the CDR3 is TGTGCCAGCACGAGGGGCGAGGTAGAGACCCAGTACTTC. This codes for CASTRGEVETQYF. This chain uses TRBV7-8 with TRBJ2-5; D may correspond to TRBD1 or TRBD2 (5 bases each). From germline, CDR1 is SGHVS and CDR2 FQNEAQ. The CDR3 covers 13 residues. Deletions cut 7 bases from V and 4 bases from J, with 13 bases between.